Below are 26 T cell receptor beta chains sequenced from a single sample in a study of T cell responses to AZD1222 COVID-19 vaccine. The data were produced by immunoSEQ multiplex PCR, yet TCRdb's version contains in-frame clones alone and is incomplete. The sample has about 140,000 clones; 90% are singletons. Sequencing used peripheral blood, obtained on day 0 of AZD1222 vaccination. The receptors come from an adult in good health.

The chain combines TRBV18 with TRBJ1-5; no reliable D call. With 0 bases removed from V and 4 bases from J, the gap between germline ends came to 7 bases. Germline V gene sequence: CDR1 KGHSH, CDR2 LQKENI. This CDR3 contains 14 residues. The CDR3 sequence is CASSPPSLNQPQHF. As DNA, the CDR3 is TGTGCCAGCTCACCACCGAGCCTAAATCAGCCCCAGCATTTT.

DNA of the CDR3: TGTGCCAGCAGCTTGGGACTAGCGGGAGTCAATGAGCAGTTCTTC. This translates into CASSLGLAGVNEQFF. The chain couples TRBV5-8 to TRBJ2-1; 12 bases line up with TRBD2. With V trimmed by 0 bases and J by 6 bases, 1 base remained unmatched. The germline gives CDR1 SGHTS, CDR2 YDEGEE. The CDR3 has 15 residues.

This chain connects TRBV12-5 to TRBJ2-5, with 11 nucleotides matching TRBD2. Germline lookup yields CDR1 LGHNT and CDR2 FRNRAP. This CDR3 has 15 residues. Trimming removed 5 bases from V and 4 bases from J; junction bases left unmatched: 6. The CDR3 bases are TGTGCTAGTGGTGACCCCCTAGCGGGAGGAGAGACCCAGTACTTC. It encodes CASGDPLAGGETQYF. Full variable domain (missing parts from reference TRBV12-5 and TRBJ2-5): DARVTQTPRHKVTEMGQEVTMRCQPILGHNTVFWYRQTMMQGLELLAYFRNRAPLDDSGMPKDRFSAEMPDATLATLKIQPSEPRDSAVYFCASGDPLAGGETQYFGPGTRLLVL.

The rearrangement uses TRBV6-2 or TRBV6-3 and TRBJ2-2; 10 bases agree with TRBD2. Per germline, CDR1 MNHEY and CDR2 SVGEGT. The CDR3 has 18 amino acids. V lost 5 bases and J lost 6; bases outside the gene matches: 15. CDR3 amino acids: CASSKKGLANPQAGELFF. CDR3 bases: TGTGCCAGCAGTAAAAAGGGACTAGCGAACCCTCAGGCCGGGGAGCTGTTTTTT.

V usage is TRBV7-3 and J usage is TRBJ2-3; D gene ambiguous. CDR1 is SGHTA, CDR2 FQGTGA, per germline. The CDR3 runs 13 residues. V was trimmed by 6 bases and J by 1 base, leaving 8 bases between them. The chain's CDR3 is CASRQTGTDTQYF. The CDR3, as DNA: TGTGCCAGCAGACAGACCGGCACAGATACGCAGTATTTT.

DNA of the CDR3: TGTGCCAGCAGCTTGGCCTTGGGAGTGGATTCACCCCTCCACTTT. Its protein is CASSLALGVDSPLHF. The chain is built from TRBV5-4 and TRBJ1-6, with D unresolved. The germline V and J ends were trimmed by 0 bases and 8 bases, with 12 bases remaining between them. Germline CDR1 is SGHNT and CDR2 is YYREEE (reference sequence). CDR3 size: 15 residues.

As DNA, the CDR3 is TGTGCCAGTAGTATAGGTCGCGGGAGGGCCTCCTACAATGAGCAGTTCTTC. Amino acids: CASSIGRGRASYNEQFF. This chain links TRBV19 with TRBJ2-1, with TRBD2 matching over 9 bases. CDR1 and CDR2 (germline): LNHDA, SQIVND (reference sequence). Unmatched junction bases numbered 4, after V lost 1 base and J lost 0 bases. CDR3 size: 17 residues.

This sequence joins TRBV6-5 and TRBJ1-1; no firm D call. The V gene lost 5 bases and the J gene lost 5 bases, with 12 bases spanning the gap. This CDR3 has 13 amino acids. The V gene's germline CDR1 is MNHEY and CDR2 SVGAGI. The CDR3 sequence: CASSLIVGTEAFF. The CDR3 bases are TGTGCCAGCAGTCTAATCGTGGGGACTGAAGCTTTCTTT.

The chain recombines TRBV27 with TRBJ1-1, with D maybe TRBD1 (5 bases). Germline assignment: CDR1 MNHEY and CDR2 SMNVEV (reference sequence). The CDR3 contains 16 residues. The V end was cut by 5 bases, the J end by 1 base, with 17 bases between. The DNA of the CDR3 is TGTGCCAGCAGTGCAGGCCAGGGTCTGAAGAACACTGAAGCTTTCTTT. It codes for CASSAGQGLKNTEAFF.

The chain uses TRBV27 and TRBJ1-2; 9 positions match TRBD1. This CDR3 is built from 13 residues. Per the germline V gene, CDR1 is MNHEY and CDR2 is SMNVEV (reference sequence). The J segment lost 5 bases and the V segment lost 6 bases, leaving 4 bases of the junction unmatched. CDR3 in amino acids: CASRGQGRYGYTF. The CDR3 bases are TGTGCCAGCAGGGGACAGGGTCGGTATGGCTACACCTTC.

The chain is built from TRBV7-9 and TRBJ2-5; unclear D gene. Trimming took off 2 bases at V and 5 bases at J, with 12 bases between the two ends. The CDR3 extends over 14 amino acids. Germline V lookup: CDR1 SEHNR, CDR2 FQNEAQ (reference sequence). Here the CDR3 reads CASSLLGMGETQYF. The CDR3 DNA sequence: TGTGCCAGCAGCTTACTAGGGATGGGGGAGACCCAGTACTTC. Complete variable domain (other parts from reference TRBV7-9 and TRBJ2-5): DTGVSQNPRHKITKRGQNVTFRCDPISEHNRLYWYRQTLGQGPEFLTYFQNEAQLEKSRLLSDRFSAERPKGSFSTLEIQRTEQGDSAMYLCASSLLGMGETQYFGPGTRLLVL.

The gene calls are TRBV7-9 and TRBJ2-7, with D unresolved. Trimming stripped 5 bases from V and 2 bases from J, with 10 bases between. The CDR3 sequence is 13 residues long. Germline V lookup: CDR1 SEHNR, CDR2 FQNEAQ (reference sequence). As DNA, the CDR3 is TGTGCCAGCAGCCCAGACCAGCCCTACGAGCAGTACTTC. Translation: CASSPDQPYEQYF.

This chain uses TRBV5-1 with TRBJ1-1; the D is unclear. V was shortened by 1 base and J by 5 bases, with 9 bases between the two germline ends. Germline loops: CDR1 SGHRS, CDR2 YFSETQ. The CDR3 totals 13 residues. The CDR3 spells CASSLSEWTEAFF. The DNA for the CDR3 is TGCGCCAGCAGCTTGTCCGAGTGGACTGAAGCTTTCTTT.

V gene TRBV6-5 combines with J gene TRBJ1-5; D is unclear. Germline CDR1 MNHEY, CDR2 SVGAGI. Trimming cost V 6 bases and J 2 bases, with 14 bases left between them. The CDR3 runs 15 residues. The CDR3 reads CASRPPAGGNQPQHF. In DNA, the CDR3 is TGTGCCAGCAGGCCACCCGCCGGGGGCAATCAGCCCCAGCATTTT.

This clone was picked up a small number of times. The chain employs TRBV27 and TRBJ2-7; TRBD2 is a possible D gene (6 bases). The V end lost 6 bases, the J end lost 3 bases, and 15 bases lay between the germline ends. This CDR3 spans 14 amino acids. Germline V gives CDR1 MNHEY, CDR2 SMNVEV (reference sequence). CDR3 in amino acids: CASSRGSLDYEQYF. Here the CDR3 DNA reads TGTGCCAGCAGCCGGGGGTCCCTAGACTACGAGCAGTACTTC.

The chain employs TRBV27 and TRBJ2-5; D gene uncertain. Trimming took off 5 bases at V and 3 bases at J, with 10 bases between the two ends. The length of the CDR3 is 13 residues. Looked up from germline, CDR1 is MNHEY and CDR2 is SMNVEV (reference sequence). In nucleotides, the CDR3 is TGTGCCAGCAGTCCACGGACCGAAGAGACCCAGTACTTC. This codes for CASSPRTEETQYF.

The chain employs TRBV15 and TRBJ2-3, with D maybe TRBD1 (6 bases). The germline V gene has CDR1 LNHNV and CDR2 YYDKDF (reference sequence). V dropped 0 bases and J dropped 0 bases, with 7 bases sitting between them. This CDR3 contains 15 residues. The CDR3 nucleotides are TGTGCCACCAGCAGAGATAGGGGGAGCACAGATACGCAGTATTTT. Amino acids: CATSRDRGSTDTQYF.

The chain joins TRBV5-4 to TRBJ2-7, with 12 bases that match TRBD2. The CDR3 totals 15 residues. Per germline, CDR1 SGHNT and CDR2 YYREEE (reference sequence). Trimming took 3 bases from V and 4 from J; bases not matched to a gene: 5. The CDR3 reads CASSSRTSGIYEQYF. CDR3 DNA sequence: TGTGCCAGCAGCTCACGGACTAGCGGGATATACGAGCAGTACTTC.

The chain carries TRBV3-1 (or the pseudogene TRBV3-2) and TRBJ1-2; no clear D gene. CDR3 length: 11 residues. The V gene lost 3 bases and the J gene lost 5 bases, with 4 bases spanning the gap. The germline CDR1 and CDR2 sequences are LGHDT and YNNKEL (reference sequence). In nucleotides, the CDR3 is TGTGCCAGCAGCCAGGGTTATGGCTACACCTTC. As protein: CASSQGYGYTF.

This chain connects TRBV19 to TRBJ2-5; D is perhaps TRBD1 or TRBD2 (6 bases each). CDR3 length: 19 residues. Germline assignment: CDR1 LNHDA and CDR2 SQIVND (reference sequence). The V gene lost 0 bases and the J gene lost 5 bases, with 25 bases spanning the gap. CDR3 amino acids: CASSIDIVPSDSRGETQYF. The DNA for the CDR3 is TGTGCCAGTAGTATAGACATAGTCCCTAGCGACTCAAGGGGGGAGACCCAGTACTTC.

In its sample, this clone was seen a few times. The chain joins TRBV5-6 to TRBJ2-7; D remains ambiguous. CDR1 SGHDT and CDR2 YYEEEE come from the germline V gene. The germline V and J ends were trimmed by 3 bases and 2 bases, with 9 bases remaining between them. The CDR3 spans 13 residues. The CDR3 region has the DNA TGTGCCAGCAGCTCGATTACACCCTACGAGCAGTACTTC. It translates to CASSSITPYEQYF. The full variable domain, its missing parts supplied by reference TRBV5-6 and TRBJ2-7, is DAGVTQSPTHLIKTRGQQVTLRCSPKSGHDTVSWYQQALGQGPQFIFQYYEEEERQRGNFPDRFSGHQFPNYSSELNVNALLLGDSALYLCASSSITPYEQYFGPGTRLTVT.

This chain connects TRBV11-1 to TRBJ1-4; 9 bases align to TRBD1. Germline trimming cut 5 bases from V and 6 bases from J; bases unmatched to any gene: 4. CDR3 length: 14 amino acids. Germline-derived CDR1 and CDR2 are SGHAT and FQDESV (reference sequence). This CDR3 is CASSEGQGYEKLFF. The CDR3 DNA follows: TGTGCCAGCAGCGAGGGACAGGGATATGAAAAACTGTTTTTT.

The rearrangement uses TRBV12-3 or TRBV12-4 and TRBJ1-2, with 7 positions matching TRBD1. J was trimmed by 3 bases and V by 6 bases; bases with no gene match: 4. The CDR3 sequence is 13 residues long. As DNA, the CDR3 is TGTGCCAGCAGGCCCGGGACAGACTATGGCTACACCTTC. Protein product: CASRPGTDYGYTF.

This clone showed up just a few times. CDR3 in DNA: TGTGCCAGTAGTATGACTAGCGGGAACTCCTACGAGCAGTACTTC. This translates into CASSMTSGNSYEQYF. The chain combines TRBV19 with TRBJ2-7, with 11 bases identical to TRBD2. V was pared by 3 bases and J by 0 bases, with 1 base of the junction left unmatched. The germline CDR1 and CDR2 sequences are LNHDA and SQIVND (reference sequence). The CDR3 consists of 15 residues. Using reference TRBV19 and TRBJ2-7 for the parts outside the CDR3, the full variable domain is DGGITQSPKYLFRKEGQNVTLSCEQNLNHDAMYWYRQDPGQGLRLIYYSQIVNDFQKGDIAEGYSVSREKKESFPLTVTSAQKNPTAFYLCASSMTSGNSYEQYFGPGTRLTVT.

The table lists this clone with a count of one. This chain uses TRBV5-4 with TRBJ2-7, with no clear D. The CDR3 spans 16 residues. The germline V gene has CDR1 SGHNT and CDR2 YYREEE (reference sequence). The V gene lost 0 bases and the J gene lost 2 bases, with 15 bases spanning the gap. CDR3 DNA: TGTGCCAGCAGCTTGGGAGGTTTCACTTCTCCCTACGAGCAGTACTTC. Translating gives CASSLGGFTSPYEQYF.

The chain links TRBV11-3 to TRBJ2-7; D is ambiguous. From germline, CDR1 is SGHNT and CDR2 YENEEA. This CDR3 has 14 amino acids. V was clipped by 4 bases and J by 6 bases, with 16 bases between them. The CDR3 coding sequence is TGTGCCAGCAGCTCCCGTGACCGGGCTCCCGAGCAGTACTTC. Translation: CASSSRDRAPEQYF.